Presented here are 19 T cell receptor beta chains from one specimen sequenced in a study of immune characterization of retroperitoneal liposarcoma. TCRdb passed the PCR reads through MiXCR, listing each CDR3 protein once. Among about 10,000 distinct CDR3 sequences listed, roughly 29% were seen once. What was sequenced was tumor tissue. The receptors were gathered from a female donor with retroperitoneal liposarcoma.

This clonotype is a singleton in its sample. A much larger clonotype is one base distant, so this may be a read error. This rearrangement joins TRBV6-1 to TRBJ2-6; D not resolved. This CDR3 has 12 amino acids. Germline CDR1 and CDR2: MNHNS and SASEGT. The CDR3 region has the DNA TGTGCCAGCAGTGCCTCAGCCAAGACCGAGTTCTTC. It yields the protein CASSASAKTEFF.

Judged by abundance, this clonotype is large. The chain joins TRBV6-1 to TRBJ2-5, with D perhaps given as TRBD1 or TRBD2 (5 bases each). The CDR3 has 14 amino acids. In germline, CDR1 is MNHNS, CDR2 SASEGT. V lost 1 base to trimming and J lost 5 bases, with 11 bases between them. The CDR3 DNA follows: TGTGCCAGCAGTGAAGGTGGGACCCTGGAGACCCAGTACTTC. Amino acids: CASSEGGTLETQYF.

A few counts support this clonotype. V gene TRBV6-4 combines with J gene TRBJ2-5; the match to TRBD2 covers 15 bases. The J call may be in error: the DNA end matches TRBJ2-7 better. The CDR3 sequence is 18 residues long. The germline gives CDR1 MRHNA, CDR2 SNTAGT. The CDR3 region has the DNA TGTGCCAGCAGTCCCCAATGGAGGACTAGCGGGGGGGGATACGAGCAGTACTTC. This encodes CASSPQWRTSGGGYEQYF.

CDR3 loop: CASSVLAEQETQFF. In nucleotides, the CDR3 is TGTGCCAGCAGTGTACTAGCGGAGCAAGAGACCCAGTTCTTC. This chain joins TRBV6-1 and TRBJ2-5; 8 positions agree with TRBD2. The end of the DNA fits TRBJ2-1 better, so the J call may be wrong. The CDR3 has 14 residues. Germline V lookup: CDR1 MNHNS, CDR2 SASEGT.

A few counts support this clonotype. This chain uses TRBV4-3 with TRBJ2-2, with a weak D call TRBD2 (6 bases). Germline V CDR1 and CDR2: LGHNA, YSLEER. The CDR3 is 16 amino acids. The ends were cut back, 1 base at V and 6 bases at J, with 15 bases in the middle. CDR3 DNA sequence: TGCGCCAGCAGCCAAGGGGGCAGCCCGGGGGCCGGGGAGCTGTTTTTT. Protein product: CASSQGGSPGAGELFF.

This clonotype has just a few counts. The V gene is TRBV24-1, the J gene TRBJ2-5, with D uncertain. Trimming cost V 7 bases and J 1 base, with 15 bases left between them. Looked up from germline, CDR1 is KGHDR and CDR2 is SFDVKD. This CDR3 is 15 amino acids long. The chain's CDR3 is CATSGTPPVQETQYF. The CDR3 bases are TGTGCCACCAGCGGCACCCCACCCGTCCAAGAGACCCAGTACTTC.

This clonotype was picked up a small number of times. This rearrangement joins TRBV6-1 to TRBJ2-4, with 7 bases aligning to TRBD2. V lost 6 bases, J lost 13 bases, and 12 bases stayed unmatched. The CDR3 sequence is 13 residues long. The germline CDR1 and CDR2 sequences are MNHNS and SASEGT. This CDR3 is CASRTSPYNEQYF. The CDR3 region has the DNA TGTGCCAGCAGGACTAGCCCGTACAATGAGCAGTACTTC.

This clonotype was seen at least ten times. This chain links TRBV27 with TRBJ2-1, with D unclear. The CDR3 length is 11 residues. The ends were cut back, 2 bases at V and 6 bases at J, with 2 bases in the middle. Germline V gene data show CDR1 as MNHEY and CDR2 as SMNVEV (reference sequence). The CDR3, as DNA: TGTGCCAGCAGTTTAGGCAATGAGCAGTTCTTC. Translating it yields CASSLGNEQFF.

The chain carries TRBV24-1 and TRBJ2-5; the match to TRBD2 covers 14 bases. Germline V gene sequence: CDR1 KGHDR, CDR2 SFDVKD. The J segment lost 11 bases and the V segment lost 0 bases, leaving 13 bases of the junction unmatched. This CDR3 has 18 residues. The CDR3 loop reads CATSDLGTSGSIYNEQYF. The CDR3 DNA reads TGTGCCACCAGTGATTTGGGGACTAGCGGGAGCATCTACAATGAGCAGTACTTC.

This clonotype was picked up a small number of times. The CDR3: CASSLGTSSEQFF. The CDR3 DNA is TGTGCCAGCAGCTTAGGGACTAGTTCCGAGCAGTTCTTC. The chain has TRBV11-3 and TRBJ2-1; the match to TRBD2 covers 7 bases. Trimming took 1 base from V and 10 from J; bases not matched to a gene: 4. Germline assignment: CDR1 SGHNT and CDR2 YENEEA. The CDR3 consists of 13 residues.

This clonotype appeared a few times. This chain uses TRBV6-6 with TRBJ2-4, with D hard to call. CDR1 is MNHNY and CDR2 is SVGAGI in the germline V gene (reference sequence). Trimming removed 7 bases from V and 0 bases from J, with 13 bases in between. The CDR3 spans 15 residues. The CDR3 region is CASTLTSKAKNIQYF. The CDR3 region has the DNA TGTGCCAGCACCCTTACCTCTAAAGCCAAAAACATTCAGTACTTC.

This clonotype has at least ten counts. The chain links TRBV10-1 to TRBJ2-3; TRBD2 aligns across 13 bases. Germline V gives CDR1 WNHNN, CDR2 SYGVQD (reference sequence). CDR3 size: 16 residues. After removal of 0 bases from V and 4 bases from J, the junction contained 1 base not matched to a gene. The CDR3 here is CASSESTSGRADTQYF. The DNA for the CDR3 is TGCGCCAGCAGTGAGTCAACTAGCGGGAGGGCAGATACGCAGTATTTT.

This clonotype was seen a few times. J is TRBJ2-5 and V is TRBV7-2; D remains ambiguous. Germline CDR1 and CDR2: SGHTA and FQGNSA. The V end lost 3 bases, the J end lost 2 bases, and 7 bases lay between the germline ends. This CDR3 spans 13 amino acids. The DNA of the CDR3 is TGTGCCAGCAGCTTCGAAGTACAAGAGACCCAGTACTTC. Its translation is CASSFEVQETQYF.

The rearrangement links TRBV6-4 to TRBJ2-5; D uncertain. Germline V gene sequence: CDR1 MRHNA, CDR2 SNTAGT. The CDR3 sequence is 14 residues long. V lost 2 bases to trimming and J lost 11 bases, with 18 bases between them. CDR3 sequence (DNA): TGTGCCAGCAGTGACACAGACCGACAAGGTGAGCAGTACTTC. This sequence encodes CASSDTDRQGEQYF.

By share, this clonotype counts as medium-sized. The rearrangement uses TRBV7-6 and TRBJ2-5; D not certain. V lost 5 bases and J lost 5, with 6 bases in between. There are 11 residues in the CDR3. Germline-derived CDR1 and CDR2 are SGHVS and FNYEAQ. The DNA for the CDR3 is TGTGCCAGCAGCCCGCGGGAGACCCAGTACTTC. It is translated as CASSPRETQYF. Together with reference TRBV7-6 and TRBJ2-5, the CDR3 gives the full variable domain: GAGVSQSPRYKVTKRGQDVALRCDPISGHVSLYWYRQALGQGPEFLTYFNYEAQQDKSGLPNDRFSAERPEGSISTLTIQRTEQRDSAMYRCASSPRETQYFGPGTRLLVL.

At least ten counts were recorded for this clonotype. This sequence joins TRBV6-1 and TRBJ2-3; tentative D call: TRBD1 (6 bases). The CDR3 is made up of 12 amino acids. In germline, CDR1 is MNHNS, CDR2 SASEGT. V was cut by 10 bases and J by 3 bases, with 11 bases left in between. The CDR3 DNA follows: TGTGCCACCTCTAGGGGGACAGATACGCAGTATTTT. Encoded protein: CATSRGTDTQYF.

This clonotype was recorded a few times. The rearrangement joins TRBV11-2 to TRBJ2-3, with D possibly TRBD2 on 6 matching bases. This CDR3 has 16 amino acids. Germline CDR1 reads SGHAT; CDR2 reads FQNNGV. V dropped 2 bases and J dropped 4 bases, with 16 bases sitting between them. The CDR3 DNA reads TGTGCCAGCAGCTTATTATCGGGAGCCGACGCAGATACGCAGTATTTT. Protein sequence: CASSLLSGADADTQYF.

This clonotype has at least ten counts. This chain joins TRBV25-1 and TRBJ2-3; weak D call: TRBD2 (5 bases). Germline CDR1 MGHDK, CDR2 SYGVNS. The CDR3 is 17 amino acids. Trimming shortened V by 6 bases and J by 0 bases, and 19 bases separated the two germline ends. The CDR3 is CASSQPGFLTSTDTQYF. The CDR3 DNA reads as TGTGCCAGCAGCCAGCCGGGGTTCTTGACTAGCACAGATACGCAGTATTTT.

The table lists this clonotype with a few counts. The chain employs TRBV6-1 and TRBJ2-5; 9 bases fit TRBD2. V shed 5 bases and J 11 bases; nucleotides not matched to a gene: 21. This CDR3 has 17 amino acids. Germline V gene data show CDR1 as MNHNS and CDR2 as SASEGT. CDR3 sequence reads: CASSSRRKLAGYNEQYF. The CDR3 DNA is TGTGCCAGCAGTTCCCGCCGGAAGCTAGCGGGGTACAATGAGCAGTACTTC.